This TCR beta chain originates from a study of T cell responses to AZD1222 COVID-19 vaccine. Clones were read by immunoSEQ multiplex PCR, and TCRdb kept only the in-frame ones, dropping some. The sample lists 95,000 to 120,000 clones; roughly 88% were seen once. This clone was detected a few times. After removal of 0 bases from V and 4 bases from J, the junction contained 5 bases not matched to a gene. The germline V gene has CDR1 MGHRA and CDR2 YSYEKL. This CDR3 comprises 15 residues. Sequencing was performed on peripheral blood, taken 28 days after the second AZD1222 dose. The rearrangement uses TRBV4-1 and TRBJ1-2, with 7 positions matching TRBD1. This receptor was taken from an adult who received the AZD1222 COVID-19 vaccine. CDR3 bases: TGCGCCAGCAGCCAAGATGGGACAGTGCTCTATGGCTACACCTTC. Its translation: CASSQDGTVLYGYTF.